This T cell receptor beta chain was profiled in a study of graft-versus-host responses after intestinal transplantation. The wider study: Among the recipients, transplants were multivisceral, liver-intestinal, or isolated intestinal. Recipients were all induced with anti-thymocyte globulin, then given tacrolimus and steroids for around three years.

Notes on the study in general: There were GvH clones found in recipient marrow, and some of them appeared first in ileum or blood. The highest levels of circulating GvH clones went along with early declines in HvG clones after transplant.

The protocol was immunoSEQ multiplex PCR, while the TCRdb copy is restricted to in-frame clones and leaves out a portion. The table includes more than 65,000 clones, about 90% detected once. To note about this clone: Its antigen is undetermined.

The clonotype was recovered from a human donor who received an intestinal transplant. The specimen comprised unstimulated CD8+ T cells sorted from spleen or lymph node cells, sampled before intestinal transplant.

The CDR3 sequence: CASSLGQGFGNEQFF. CDR3 nucleotide sequence: TGTGCCAGCAGCTTAGGACAGGGATTTGGCAATGAGCAGTTCTTC. This chain links TRBV7-3 with TRBJ2-1, with 8 bases that match TRBD1. Losses at the gene ends were 2 bases for V and 6 bases for J; bases not matched to a gene: 6. Germline V gene sequence: CDR1 SGHTA, CDR2 FQGTGA. The CDR3 extends over 15 amino acids.